Below are 29 T cell receptor beta chains sequenced from a single sample in a study of CD8+ T cells in alopecia areata. cDNA reverse transcribed from extracted RNA served as the sequencing template. Some clones are missing from TCRdb's copy, which holds only in-frame ones; the method was immunoSEQ multiplex PCR. The sample consists of about 220,000 clones, more than 45% of them appearing once. Treatment reported: oral pan-JAK inhibitor, 5-10 mg twice daily. The material sequenced was CD4+ T cells sorted from blood, taken at week 4, from a patient treated with tofacitinib. These receptor sequences come from a human donor with alopecia areata.

The chain is built from TRBV4-1 and TRBJ2-1; no reliable D call. With 1 base removed from V and 10 bases from J, the gap between germline ends came to 11 bases. The CDR3 contains 13 residues. CDR1 and CDR2 (germline): MGHRA, YSYEKL. The CDR3 nucleotides are TGCGCCAGCAGCCAAGGCCCTTTAGGCGAGCAGTTCTTC. The encoded protein is CASSQGPLGEQFF.

The rearrangement links TRBV7-2 to TRBJ2-7, with 8 bases identical to TRBD2. The CDR3 runs to 14 residues. The V gene end was trimmed by 2 bases and the J gene end by 4 bases; junction bases not matched to a gene: 4. From germline, CDR1 is SGHTA and CDR2 FQGNSA. Here the CDR3 DNA reads TGTGCCAGCAGCTTATCCGGGACTAGGTACGAGCAGTACTTC. Translated: CASSLSGTRYEQYF. The complete variable domain, with remaining parts taken from reference TRBV7-2 and TRBJ2-7, reads GAGVSQSPSNKVTEKGKDVELRCDPISGHTALYWYRQSLGQGLEFLIYFQGNSAPDKSGLPSDRFSAERTGGSVSTLTIQRTQQEDSAVYLCASSLSGTRYEQYFGPGTRLTVT.

This clone has a handful of counts. The J gene is TRBJ2-3, the V gene TRBV30; TRBD1 or TRBD2 may be the D gene (5 bases each). Deletions cut 3 bases from V and 1 base from J, with 20 bases between. The length of the CDR3 is 17 residues. CDR1 is GTSNPN, CDR2 SVGIG, per germline (reference sequence). CDR3 sequence (DNA): TGTGCCTGGAGCCTCCCTGGGCCCTTGGGGGGCACAGATACGCAGTATTTT. Amino acid sequence: CAWSLPGPLGGTDTQYF. The variable domain in full, with the rest retrieved from reference TRBV30 and TRBJ2-3, is SQTIHQWPATLVQPVGSPLSLECTVEGTSNPNLYWYRQAAGRGLQLLFYSVGIGQISSEVPQNLSASRPQDRQFILSSKKLLLSDSGFYLCAWSLPGPLGGTDTQYFGPGTRLTVL.

This clone was seen more than once but under ten times. Other DNA sequences in the same sample also yield this CDR3. This chain connects TRBV15 to TRBJ2-4, with D perhaps matching TRBD1 (5 bases). Per germline, CDR1 LNHNV and CDR2 YYDKDF (reference sequence). CDR3 length equals 13 residues. The V and J ends lost 8 bases and 0 bases respectively, with 8 bases between them. In DNA, the CDR3 is TGTGCCACCTCAGGGCTAGCCAAAAACATTCAGTACTTC. Residues: CATSGLAKNIQYF.

The CDR3 reads CASSTGTGRIGYTF. The CDR3 bases are TGTGCCAGCAGCACCGGGACAGGGCGAATCGGCTACACCTTC. This chain links TRBV7-2 with TRBJ1-2; 9 bases agree with TRBD1. In germline, CDR1 is SGHTA, CDR2 FQGNSA. This CDR3 is built from 14 residues. V lost 5 bases, J lost 8 bases, and 9 bases stayed unmatched.

The V call is TRBV30, the J call TRBJ2-3; D remains unclear. The CDR3 runs to 15 residues. Germline lookup yields CDR1 GTSNPN and CDR2 SVGIG (reference sequence). V was cut by 0 bases and J by 2 bases, with 12 bases left in between. The CDR3 DNA is TGTGCCTGGAGTGTCGGTGGCCCAAACACAGATACGCAGTATTTT. Amino acid sequence: CAWSVGGPNTDTQYF.

The chain links TRBV29-1 to TRBJ1-3; D is perhaps TRBD1 (6 bases). Trimming shortened V by 5 bases and J by 0 bases, and 17 bases separated the two germline ends. The germline V gene encodes CDR1 SQVTM and CDR2 ANQGSEA. This CDR3 region has 16 residues. In DNA form, the CDR3 reads TGCAGCGTTAGACAGGCCTCCGGAGGCTCTGGAAACACCATATATTTT. Encoded protein: CSVRQASGGSGNTIYF.

Only a few counts were recorded for this clone. This chain uses TRBV2 with TRBJ1-1, with D tentatively TRBD1 (5 bases). CDR3 size: 13 residues. CDR1 and CDR2 (germline): SNHLY, FYNNEI. Trimming removed 6 bases from V and 3 bases from J, with 11 bases in between. The CDR3 region has the DNA TGTGCCAGCAGCCCCGGGGCATACACTGAAGCTTTCTTT. Amino acid sequence: CASSPGAYTEAFF.

Remarks on this clone: The junction does not match germline at one end; this may be a read error. The chain has TRBV29-1 and TRBJ1-2; D is uncertain. Germline CDR1 reads SQVTM; CDR2 reads ANQGSEA. The CDR3 is made up of 12 amino acids. CDR3 sequence (DNA): TGCAGCGCTCTCTTGAGTTCCTATGGCCACACCTTC. Amino acids: CSALLSSYGHTF.

This clone was counted between two and nine times. The chain is built from TRBV7-3 and TRBJ2-2; 7 bases map to TRBD1. V shed 5 bases and J 5 bases; nucleotides not matched to a gene: 8. This CDR3 region has 15 residues. Germline-derived CDR1 and CDR2 are SGHTA and FQGTGA. This CDR3 is CASSPQTGSTGELFF. The DNA for the CDR3 is TGTGCCAGCAGCCCCCAGACAGGGTCAACCGGGGAGCTGTTTTTT.

The V call is TRBV7-9, the J call TRBJ1-2, with D unresolved. The CDR3 loop spans 13 amino acids. V lost 0 bases to trimming and J lost 2 bases, with 4 bases between them. Germline assignment: CDR1 SEHNR and CDR2 FQNEAQ (reference sequence). CDR3: CASSLAVNYGYTF. CDR3 DNA: TGTGCCAGCAGCTTAGCCGTAAACTATGGCTACACCTTC.

The chain joins TRBV7-2 to TRBJ2-6, with 9 bases fitting TRBD1. Germline V gives CDR1 SGHTA, CDR2 FQGNSA. The CDR3 extends over 18 amino acids. The trim removed 2 bases at V and 4 bases at J, leaving 9 bases unmatched. The CDR3 here is CASSLFGQGWGGANVLTF. The DNA of the CDR3 is TGTGCCAGCAGCTTATTTGGACAGGGGTGGGGAGGGGCCAACGTCCTGACTTTC.

The chain is built from TRBV12-2 and TRBJ1-1. TRBV12-2 is given as a pseudogene. This CDR3 has 14 amino acids. The CDR3 DNA reads TGTGCAAGTCGCTTAGCGGAACGGAACACTGAAGCTTTCTTT. Protein product: CASRLAERNTEAFF.

The genes are TRBV11-2 and TRBJ2-5, with 7 bases matching TRBD2. The germline CDR1 and CDR2 sequences are SGHAT and FQNNGV. V trimming: 1 base; J trimming: 1 base; junction bases outside the gene matches: 3. The CDR3 runs 15 residues. CDR3 sequence reads: CASSLVGTIQETQYF. The CDR3 bases are TGTGCCAGCAGCTTAGTTGGGACTATCCAAGAGACCCAGTACTTC.

This sequence joins TRBV7-2 and TRBJ2-7; no reliable D call. Germline CDR1 reads SGHTA; CDR2 reads FQGNSA. V lost 4 bases and J lost 4, with 8 bases in between. The CDR3 consists of 12 residues. The CDR3 spells CASSSTTYEQYF. The CDR3 nucleotides are TGTGCCAGCAGCTCCACTACGTACGAGCAGTACTTC.

The genes are TRBV30 and TRBJ1-2; D is unclear. V was clipped by 0 bases and J by 4 bases, with 9 bases between them. The V gene's germline CDR1 is GTSNPN and CDR2 SVGIG (reference sequence). This CDR3 is built from 13 residues. The CDR3 DNA reads as TGTGCCTGGAGTGTGCTGGTGGGCTATGGCTACACCTTC. Translating it yields CAWSVLVGYGYTF. Full variable domain (outside the CDR3, taken from reference TRBV30 and TRBJ1-2): SQTIHQWPATLVQPVGSPLSLECTVEGTSNPNLYWYRQAAGRGLQLLFYSVGIGQISSEVPQNLSASRPQDRQFILSSKKLLLSDSGFYLCAWSVLVGYGYTFGSGTRLTVV.

The CDR3 DNA sequence: TGTGCCAGCAGCTTGGGTCAGAATAGCAATCAGCCCCAGCATTTT. It yields the protein CASSLGQNSNQPQHF. The chain employs TRBV5-4 and TRBJ1-5; D is undetermined. Germline CDR1 reads SGHNT; CDR2 reads YYREEE (reference sequence). Trimming left V 0 bases short and J 0 bases short, with 7 bases between. The CDR3 contains 15 residues. Together with reference TRBV5-4 and TRBJ1-5, the CDR3 gives the full variable domain: ETGVTQSPTHLIKTRGQQVTLRCSSQSGHNTVSWYQQALGQGPQFIFQYYREEENGRGNFPPRFSGLQFPNYSSELNVNALELDDSALYLCASSLGQNSNQPQHFGDGTRLSIL.

The chain carries TRBV5-1 and TRBJ2-5; no firm D call. V was shortened by 4 bases and J by 3 bases, with 10 bases between the two germline ends. The CDR3 contains 13 residues. Germline lookup yields CDR1 SGHRS and CDR2 YFSETQ. DNA for the CDR3: TGCGCCAGCAGCCCCGGCGGAGAAGAGACCCAGTACTTC. Its protein product is CASSPGGEETQYF.

A few counts support this clone. This chain joins TRBV7-2 and TRBJ2-1; 16 nucleotides match TRBD2. Trimming cost V 5 bases and J 7 bases; bases outside gene matches: 8. The CDR3 spans 17 residues. Per the germline V gene, CDR1 is SGHTA and CDR2 is FQGNSA. The CDR3 region has the DNA TGTGCCAGCAGCCCCAGGGGACTAGCGGGGGGGATTAATGAGCAGTTCTTC. Protein sequence: CASSPRGLAGGINEQFF.

The genes are TRBV30 and TRBJ2-2; D gene unclear. Germline V CDR1 and CDR2: GTSNPN, SVGIG (reference sequence). Trimming shortened V by 6 bases and J by 5 bases, and 7 bases separated the two germline ends. There are 11 residues in the CDR3. CDR3: CACLETGELFF. CDR3 DNA: TGTGCCTGCCTGGAGACCGGGGAGCTGTTTTTT. Full variable domain (remainder filled in from reference TRBV30 and TRBJ2-2): SQTIHQWPATLVQPVGSPLSLECTVEGTSNPNLYWYRQAAGRGLQLLFYSVGIGQISSEVPQNLSASRPQDRQFILSSKKLLLSDSGFYLCACLETGELFFGEGSRLTVL.

This clone was counted only a few times. The chain uses TRBV19 and TRBJ2-5; 7 positions match TRBD1. This CDR3 has 16 amino acids. The V segment lost 6 bases and the J segment 2 bases; nucleotides outside the gene matches: 12. Germline V lookup: CDR1 LNHDA, CDR2 SQIVND (reference sequence). CDR3 coding DNA: TGTGCCAGTAGCCTCAGCACCGGGACAGTACAAGAGACCCAGTACTTC. As protein: CASSLSTGTVQETQYF.

At least ten counts were recorded for this clone. The gene calls are TRBV14 and TRBJ1-1; D perhaps matches TRBD1 (6 bases). Germline V lookup: CDR1 SGHDN, CDR2 FVKESK. The length of the CDR3 is 14 residues. Trimming cost V 4 bases and J 11 bases, with 20 bases left between them. The CDR3 loop reads CASSRTQGIWGAFF. CDR3 bases: TGTGCCAGCAGCCGAACACAGGGCATCTGGGGGGCTTTCTTT.

This clone was observed a single time. The chain has TRBV30 and TRBJ1-1; no clear D. The germline CDR1 and CDR2 sequences are GTSNPN and SVGIG (reference sequence). CDR3 length: 15 residues. V dropped 3 bases and J dropped 1 base, with 15 bases sitting between them. The CDR3 here is CAWSPRRKPNTEAFF. The CDR3 bases are TGTGCCTGGAGCCCCCGACGTAAGCCGAACACTGAAGCTTTCTTT. The whole variable domain, filled in from reference TRBV30 and TRBJ1-1, reads SQTIHQWPATLVQPVGSPLSLECTVEGTSNPNLYWYRQAAGRGLQLLFYSVGIGQISSEVPQNLSASRPQDRQFILSSKKLLLSDSGFYLCAWSPRRKPNTEAFFGQGTRLTVV.

The chain uses TRBV7-9 and TRBJ2-4; 8 nucleotides agree with TRBD1. CDR3 length equals 16 residues. V was pared by 3 bases and J by 6 bases, with 10 bases of the junction left unmatched. CDR1 and CDR2 (germline): SEHNR, FQNEAQ (reference sequence). Written as DNA, the CDR3 is TGTGCCAGCAGCTTCAAGACCGGACAGGGAGGAAACATTCAGTACTTC. It codes for CASSFKTGQGGNIQYF.

In its sample, this clone was seen a few times. The chain links TRBV2 to TRBJ1-5; 8 bases line up with TRBD1. The CDR3 consists of 15 residues. The ends lost 7 bases at V and 2 bases at J; junction bases unmatched: 7. Germline loops: CDR1 SNHLY, CDR2 FYNNEI. Written as DNA, the CDR3 is TGTGCCAGCAAAGTCGGGACAGGCGGCAATCAGCCCCAGCATTTT. Amino acid sequence: CASKVGTGGNQPQHF.

The chain carries TRBV29-1 and TRBJ2-1, with no clear D. V shed 5 bases and J shed 4 bases, with 9 bases lying between them. The CDR3 is 12 residues long. Germline assignment: CDR1 SQVTM and CDR2 ANQGSEA. DNA of the CDR3: TGCAGCGTTCGGAAAGATTACAATGAGCAGTTCTTC. Translating gives CSVRKDYNEQFF.

At least ten counts were recorded for this clone. V usage is TRBV7-9 and J usage is TRBJ1-4, with D tentatively TRBD1 (5 bases). The CDR3 consists of 17 residues. V was cut by 1 base and J by 0 bases, with 12 bases left in between. The germline CDR1 and CDR2 sequences are SEHNR and FQNEAQ (reference sequence). CDR3 loop: CASSLGRTTATNEKLFF. CDR3 nucleotide sequence: TGTGCCAGCAGCTTAGGTCGAACGACAGCAACTAATGAAAAACTGTTTTTT.

The chain uses TRBV9 and TRBJ1-2; 8 bases fit TRBD1. Germline trimming cut 1 base from V and 4 bases from J; bases unmatched to any gene: 3. The CDR3 contains 14 residues. Germline values: CDR1 SGDLS, CDR2 YYNGEE. CDR3 coding DNA: TGTGCCAGCAGCGTACAGGACAGGGCCTATGGCTACACCTTC. Translated: CASSVQDRAYGYTF.

This clone has a handful of counts. In DNA form, the CDR3 reads TGTGCCTGGAGTTTCGGGGATGGGGAGCTGTTTTTT. Translated: CAWSFGDGELFF. The chain carries TRBV30 and TRBJ2-2; tentatively, D is TRBD2 (5 bases). The ends were cut back, 2 bases at V and 8 bases at J, with 9 bases in the middle. Germline CDR1 GTSNPN, CDR2 SVGIG (reference sequence). The CDR3 covers 12 residues.